This T cell receptor (beta chain) was captured by sequencing in a study of neurological immune-mediated disorders. This clonotype has a count of ten or more. It was by 5'RACE with 10-nucleotide random UMIs that the cDNA was made. TCRdb re-called the 5' RACE reads through MiXCR, storing one row per CDR3 protein. The repertoire holds tens of thousands of distinct CDR3 sequences, with roughly 14% as singletons. The V end was cut by 0 bases, the J end by 7 bases, with 10 bases between. The CDR3 has 13 amino acids. Germline V lookup: CDR1 SQVTM, CDR2 ANQGSEA. The time point is: longitudinal time-point 3. The genes are TRBV29-1 and TRBJ2-1; D is uncertain. Sequenced: PBMCs. The receptor comes from a man aged 30 to 39 in good health. The CDR3, as DNA: TGCAGCGTTGAAGAATACTGGGGAAATGAGCAGTTCTTC. Its protein product is CSVEEYWGNEQFF.